These 9 T cell receptor beta chains came from one sample sequenced in a study of blood T cells in healthy people across ages. With a J-beta primer mix and a sample-barcoded 5' primer, a second PCR ran 7 to 11 cycles. TCRdb itself ran the 5' RACE reads through MiXCR, one entry per CDR3 protein. Among about 1.4 million distinct CDR3 sequences listed, roughly 60% were seen once. The material sequenced was blood. The receptors derive from a man aged 18 to 29 in good health.

A single count supports this clonotype. As DNA, the CDR3 is TGTGCCACCAGTGCTCGGGGAATCCGAACCGGGGAGCTGTTTTTT. It yields the protein CATSARGIRTGELFF. This chain connects TRBV24-1 to TRBJ2-2, with D perhaps matching TRBD2 (5 bases). Germline V gene data show CDR1 as KGHDR and CDR2 as SFDVKD. The CDR3 totals 15 residues. V was shortened by 5 bases and J by 5 bases, with 14 bases between the two germline ends.

The sample holds one count of this clonotype. The chain recombines TRBV11-1 with TRBJ2-5, with D possibly TRBD1 on 6 matching bases. The better agreement between TRBJ2-7 and the DNA end casts doubt on the J call. CDR3 length equals 16 residues. Germline V CDR1 and CDR2: SGHAT, FQDESV (reference sequence). CDR3 in amino acids: CASSSFPGHMHYEQYF. CDR3 nucleotide sequence: TGTGCCAGCAGCTCCTTTCCGGGACATATGCACTACGAGCAGTACTTC.

V gene TRBV15 combines with J gene TRBJ2-7, with 8 bases aligning to TRBD2. Germline V gene sequence: CDR1 LNHNV, CDR2 YYDKDF (reference sequence). The CDR3 totals 16 residues. The V and J ends lost 0 bases and 0 bases, in that order; junction bases with no gene match: 4. In DNA, the CDR3 is TGTGCCACCAGCAGAGAATCTGCGGGGGGCTCCTACGAGCAGTACTTC. This translates into CATSRESAGGSYEQYF.

The chain is built from TRBV4-1 and TRBJ1-1; D gene unclear. Germline CDR1 reads MGHRA; CDR2 reads YSYEKL. Trimming left V 5 bases short and J 1 base short, with 20 bases between. This CDR3 is built from 17 residues. The CDR3 reads CASSYQQTVMGNTEAFF. The CDR3 DNA reads as TGCGCCAGCAGCTACCAACAGACCGTGATGGGGAACACTGAAGCTTTCTTT.

The J gene is TRBJ1-2, the V gene TRBV7-9, with TRBD1 matching over 11 bases. CDR1 is SEHNR, CDR2 FQNEAQ, per germline (reference sequence). The CDR3 runs 15 residues. The junction had 5 bases not matched to a gene; V was cut back by 3 bases and J by 5 bases. The CDR3 loop is CASSFGQGAGYGYTF. For the CDR3, the DNA is TGTGCCAGCAGCTTCGGACAGGGGGCTGGGTATGGCTACACCTTC.

V is TRBV13 and J is TRBJ2-3, with 8 bases identical to TRBD2. Trimming cost V 5 bases and J 8 bases; bases outside gene matches: 6. The CDR3 length is 13 residues. CDR1 and CDR2 from the germline V gene are PRHDT and FYEKMQ (reference sequence). The DNA of the CDR3 is TGTGCCAGCAGCCCCGAGAGCGGGGGTACGCAGTATTTT. This gives the protein CASSPESGGTQYF.

This clonotype has just a few counts. This chain joins TRBV6-2 or TRBV6-3 and TRBJ2-1; D remains unclear. V dropped 0 bases and J dropped 3 bases, with 6 bases sitting between them. This CDR3 is 14 amino acids long. CDR1 is MNHEY, CDR2 SVGEGT, per germline. The CDR3 nucleotides are TGTGCCAGCAGTTACTCTCCAGGCTACAATGAGCAGTTCTTC. As protein: CASSYSPGYNEQFF.

The chain employs TRBV5-1 and TRBJ1-2; a weak D match, TRBD1 (6 bases). Germline-derived CDR1 and CDR2 are SGHRS and YFSETQ. The CDR3 extends over 14 amino acids. The ends were cut back, 2 bases at V and 4 bases at J, with 12 bases in the middle. The CDR3 protein is CASSFQGMGYGYTF. The CDR3 nucleotides read TGCGCCAGCAGCTTTCAGGGGATGGGCTATGGCTACACCTTC.

V and J are TRBV2 and TRBJ2-1, with D possibly TRBD2 on 5 matching bases. Germline values: CDR1 SNHLY, CDR2 FYNNEI. The CDR3 contains 10 residues. V was cut by 8 bases and J by 10 bases, with 9 bases left in between. Here the CDR3 reads CASADYEQFF. Written as DNA, the CDR3 is TGTGCCAGCGCTGACTACGAGCAGTTCTTC.